Listed below are T cell receptor beta chains from one sample, sequenced in a study of identifying expanded T cells in peripheral blood. The protocol was immunoSEQ multiplex PCR, while the TCRdb copy is restricted to in-frame clones and leaves out a portion. The data hold approximately 100,000 clones, with more than 70% observed a single time. Sequencing input: blood. The source of these receptors is a person aged 18 to 70 in good health. CDR3s include the opening cysteine and the closing phenylalanine or tryptophan. A D gene is named only where the DNA matches it firmly. The size entry is marked missing in some rows and otherwise reads once, few, many or a size class.

j_call | v_call | d_call | clone_size | cdr3_nt | cdr3_aa
TRBJ2-5 | TRBV7-2 | TRBD1 | once | TGTGCCAGCGGCGACAGGGCCCTCAGAGGGGAGACCCAGTACTTC | CASGDRALRGETQYF
TRBJ2-1 | TRBV7-6 | TRBD1 | . | TGTGCCAGCAGCACCGGGACAGGGATGGTCGATGAGCAGTTCTTC | CASSTGTGMVDEQFF
TRBJ2-6 | TRBV2 | . | few | TGTGCCAGCATGGTGGGCTCTGGGGCCAACGTCCTGACTTTC | CASMVGSGANVLTF
TRBJ1-3 | TRBV7-8 | . | . | TGTGCCAGCAGCTTACAGGTGGTTGGAAACACCATATATTTT | CASSLQVVGNTIYF
TRBJ2-5 | TRBV19 | TRBD2 | . | TGTGCCAGTAGCACCGGGACTAGCGGGAGTATGGGGGAGACCCAGTACTTC | CASSTGTSGSMGETQYF
TRBJ1-2 | TRBV10-3 | . | . | TGTGCCATCAGACTAGGGCCAAATGGCTACACCTTC | CAIRLGPNGYTF
TRBJ1-4 | TRBV28 | . | . | TGTGCCAGCACAGGGAATAATGAAAAACTGTTTTTT | CASTGNNEKLFF
TRBJ1-4 | TRBV19 | . | . | TGTGCCAGTAGCCCATCAGGGACCGCCTCAACTAATGAAAAACTGTTTTTT | CASSPSGTASTNEKLFF
TRBJ2-7 | TRBV9 | TRBD2 | . | TGTGCCAGCAGCGTAGAGGGAGGGGCCGAGCAGTACTTC | CASSVEGGAEQYF
TRBJ2-4 | TRBV4-3 | . | . | TGCGCCAGCAGCCAAGAAGTTTCTGGGCCAGTCCCCAAAAACATTCAGTACTTC | CASSQEVSGPVPKNIQYF
TRBJ1-2 | TRBV4-1 | . | . | TGCGCCAGCAGCCAAGTCCCAGGAACGAACTATGGCTACACCTTC | CASSQVPGTNYGYTF
TRBJ2-7 | TRBV5-4 | TRBD2 | . | TGTGCCAGCATCCTCGTCTGGGAGGGAGGGCCTAACGAGCAGTACTTC | CASILVWEGGPNEQYF
TRBJ2-3 | TRBV7-3 | . | . | TGTGCCAGCAGCCTAGACACAGATACGCAGTATTTT | CASSLDTDTQYF
TRBJ2-7 | TRBV5-1 | TRBD2 | . | TGCGCCAGCACCGATAGCGGGGCCCTCGACGAGCAGTACTTC | CASTDSGALDEQYF
TRBJ1-6 | TRBV6-1 | . | . | TGTGCCAGCAGTGAAAGGGTGGAGAATTCACCCCTCCACTTT | CASSERVENSPLHF
TRBJ1-2 | TRBV27 | TRBD1 | . | TGTGCCAGCAGTTCCGTTCGTTCCGGGACAGAATCTAGGTGGAACTATGGCTACACCTTC | CASSSVRSGTESRWNYGYTF
TRBJ1-1 | TRBV9 | TRBD1 | . | TGTGCCAGCAGCGTAGCACAGGGGGCTGAAGCTTTCTTT | CASSVAQGAEAFF
TRBJ2-5 | TRBV9 | . | . | TGTGCCAGCAGCGTAGGGGGACGGGAGGAGACCCAGTACTTC | CASSVGGREETQYF
TRBJ2-5 | TRBV27 | TRBD2 | . | TGTGCCAGCAGTCCCTTGACTAGCGGGAGACAAGAGACCCAGTACTTC | CASSPLTSGRQETQYF
TRBJ1-1 | TRBV7-8 | TRBD1 | . | TGTGCCAGCAGCCAGCCGGGACAGGACCCTAACACTGAAGCTTTCTTT | CASSQPGQDPNTEAFF
TRBJ2-6 | TRBV6-1 | . | . | TGTGCCAGCAGTGATGGTAGTGGAGCCAACGTCCTGACTTTC | CASSDGSGANVLTF
TRBJ1-3 | TRBV6-1 | . | . | TGTGCCAGCAGTGATAACAGCGGGGGAAACACCATATATTTT | CASSDNSGGNTIYF
TRBJ2-3 | TRBV7-8 | TRBD2 | . | TGTGCCAGCAGCTTAGAGCGACTAGCGGGAGGACGGGGGCCAGATACGCAGTATTTT | CASSLERLAGGRGPDTQYF
TRBJ2-7 | TRBV28 | . | . | TGTGCCAGCAGTGCATCCCGGGACCCGCTAGGGCAGTACTTC | CASSASRDPLGQYF
TRBJ2-2 | TRBV27 | . | . | TGTGCCAGCAGTAGCCTGGGGGAGCTGTTTTTT | CASSSLGELFF
TRBJ2-7 | TRBV7-2 | . | . | TGTGCCAGCAGCCACGGCCGGGAGTACGAGCAGTACTTC | CASSHGREYEQYF
TRBJ2-7 | TRBV7-7 | . | . | TGTGCCAGCAGCTTAGTGCAGTTCGGGGCCTACGAGCAGTACTTC | CASSLVQFGAYEQYF
TRBJ2-1 | TRBV29-1 | . | . | TGCAGCGTTCCGCCGAGGAGCGGCCATTACAATGAGCAGTTCTTC | CSVPPRSGHYNEQFF
TRBJ1-5 | TRBV7-2 | . | . | TGTGCCAGCAGCACCCTCCGGGGACTCAATGACCCCCAGCATTTT | CASSTLRGLNDPQHF
TRBJ2-3 | TRBV6-5 | TRBD2 | . | TGTGCCAGCAGTAGGACTAGCGGGGCAGATACGCAGTATTTT | CASSRTSGADTQYF
TRBJ2-7 | TRBV14 | TRBD2 | . | TGTGCCAGCAGCCAGGGGACGGGGGGCGAGCAGTACTTC | CASSQGTGGEQYF
TRBJ1-6 | TRBV5-1 | . | once | TGCGCCAGCAGCTTGGAACCAAACCGGGATTCACCCCTCCACTTT | CASSLEPNRDSPLHF
TRBJ2-5 | TRBV20-1 | . | . | TGCAGTGCTAGAGATCCGCAGGTCCGGTACTTC | CSARDPQVRYF
TRBJ1-6 | TRBV10-3 | TRBD1 | . | TGTGCCATCAGTGTGGACAGGAGTAATTCACCCCTCCACTTT | CAISVDRSNSPLHF
TRBJ2-7 | TRBV9 | . | . | TGTGCCAGCAGCGTAGCCGCCGAGCAGTACTTC | CASSVAAEQYF
TRBJ1-1 | TRBV5-1 | . | . | TGCGCCAGCAGCCCGTTTTTAGGGGAAGCCACTGAAGCTTTCTTT | CASSPFLGEATEAFF
TRBJ2-7 | TRBV11-2 | . | . | TGTGCCAGCAGCCCAGGGACCTACGAGCAGTACTTC | CASSPGTYEQYF
TRBJ1-1 | TRBV9 | . | . | TGTGCCAGCAGCCTCAGGTCGGACAGCTCGAACACTGAAGCTTTCTTT | CASSLRSDSSNTEAFF
TRBJ1-4 | TRBV12-5 | . | . | TGTGCTAGTGGTTTGTCTCGTCGTGCAGGGCGGTGTGAAAAACTGTTTTTT | CASGLSRRAGRCEKLFF
TRBJ2-3 | TRBV4-2 | . | . | TGTGCCAGCAGCCAAGCCCGGGGGGCTCCGGGCACAGATACGCAGTATTTT | CASSQARGAPGTDTQYF
TRBJ2-2 | TRBV30 | TRBD2 | once | TGTGCCTGGAGTGTACTAGCGGGAGGGCCCGGGGAGCTGTTTTTT | CAWSVLAGGPGELFF
TRBJ2-7 | TRBV10-3 | TRBD1 | . | TGTGCCATCAGTGGGGCGACAGGGACCTCTACCTACGAGCAGTACTTC | CAISGATGTSTYEQYF
TRBJ1-5 | TRBV7-9 | . | . | TGTGCCAGCAGCCCTCAAGCTGGCAATCAGCCCCAGCATTTT | CASSPQAGNQPQHF
TRBJ2-7 | TRBV27 | . | . | TGTGCCAGCAGTTTAAAGGGGGGGGGCTACGAGCAGTACTTC | CASSLKGGGYEQYF
TRBJ2-1 | TRBV27 | . | . | TGTGCCAGCAGTTTCGACGCTAGGGGCGATGAGCAGTTCTTC | CASSFDARGDEQFF
TRBJ2-6 | TRBV4-1 | . | . | TGCGCCAGCAGCCAAGAGGCCGGGACTGGGGCCAACGTCCTGACTTTC | CASSQEAGTGANVLTF
TRBJ2-1 | TRBV11-2 | . | . | TGTGCCAGCAGTTCCTACTTGGACAATGAGCAGTTCTTC | CASSSYLDNEQFF
TRBJ1-2 | TRBV5-1 | TRBD1 | few | TGCGCCAGCAGCTGGACAGGGGGCTATGGCTACACCTTC | CASSWTGGYGYTF
TRBJ2-2 | TRBV19 | TRBD1 | . | TGTGCCAGTAGTCCCGGGACAGGGGGCTACACCGGGGAGCTGTTTTTT | CASSPGTGGYTGELFF
TRBJ1-2 | TRBV5-1 | . | . | TGCGCCAGCAGCTTGTCGTCGGGAAATCCCTATGGCTACACCTTC | CASSLSSGNPYGYTF
TRBJ2-4 | TRBV27 | . | . | TGTGCCAGCAGTCGGGGACCCCCCGTAAACATTCAGTACTTC | CASSRGPPVNIQYF